A selection of T cell receptor beta chains follows, all from one sample in a study of Ad26.COV2.S vaccination and SARS-CoV-2 variants. Sequencing used immunoSEQ multiplex PCR; TCRdb keeps in-frame clones, though not all of them. The repertoire includes 380,000 or so clones, about 80% of them detected once, and approximately 7% sits in the top ten. The source material was peripheral blood, sampled in a trial of Ad26.COV2.S vaccine versus placebo. These receptors were obtained from a person between 18 and 65 years old who received the Ad26.COV2.S COVID-19 vaccine or a placebo. The CDR3 runs from the conserved cysteine through the conserved F or W. D genes are given only for firm matches. Clone size, where shown, is once, few, many, or a class for clones that have expanded.

j_call clone_size d_call v_call cdr3_aa cdr3_nt
TRBJ2-5 NA TRBD2 TRBV6-5 CASSYSGGPRGTQYF TGTGCCAGCAGTTATAGCGGGGGGCCCCGAGGAACCCAGTACTTC
TRBJ2-7 NA NA TRBV4-2 CASSQVRTDYEQYF TGTGCCAGCAGCCAAGTGCGGACAGACTACGAGCAGTACTTC
TRBJ2-2 NA TRBD1 TRBV4-1 CASSVPGGQTGELFF TGCGCCAGCAGCGTACCAGGGGGCCAAACCGGGGAGCTGTTTTTT
TRBJ2-5 NA TRBD1 TRBV5-1 CASSFYGTGEETQYF TGCGCCAGCAGCTTCTATGGGACAGGGGAAGAGACCCAGTACTTC
TRBJ2-7 NA NA TRBV12-3/TRBV12-4 CASSLRGYEQYF TGTGCCAGCAGCCTAAGGGGGTACGAGCAGTACTTC
TRBJ1-1 once NA TRBV25-1 CASSVGYTEAFF TGTGCCAGCAGTGTGGGGTACACTGAAGCTTTCTTT
TRBJ1-3 once NA TRBV7-2 CTSSLAVISGNTIYF TGTACCAGCAGCTTAGCGGTGATCTCTGGAAACACCATATATTTT
TRBJ1-1 NA NA TRBV11-3 CASSLVADRSAFF TGTGCCAGCAGCTTAGTGGCAGATCGATCGGCTTTCTTT
TRBJ2-3 NA NA TRBV9 CASSVGVSTFTDTQYF TGTGCCAGCAGCGTAGGGGTATCCACCTTCACAGATACGCAGTATTTT
TRBJ1-5 NA TRBD1 TRBV6-6 CASSYDRATNHQHF TGTGCCAGCAGTTACGACAGGGCGACAAACCACCAGCATTTT
TRBJ2-2 NA TRBD1 TRBV7-2 CASRGTGGGTGELFF TGTGCCAGCAGGGGGACAGGGGGCGGCACCGGGGAGCTGTTTTTT
TRBJ2-3 NA TRBD2 TRBV19 CASSTGLLATSTDTQYF TGTGCCAGTAGTACGGGCCTACTAGCGACTAGCACAGATACGCAGTATTTT
TRBJ1-4 NA NA TRBV27 CASSLGNTNEKLFF TGTGCCAGCAGCCTAGGGAACACTAATGAAAAACTGTTTTTT
TRBJ1-1 NA NA TRBV18 CASSHVGGKSTEAFF TGTGCCAGCTCTCACGTGGGGGGGAAAAGCACTGAAGCTTTCTTT
TRBJ1-1 once NA TRBV3-1/TRBV3-2 CASSGGAEAFF TGTGCCAGCAGCGGGGGGGCTGAAGCTTTCTTT
TRBJ1-1 NA NA TRBV7-8 CASSLPRGDGTEAFF TGTGCCAGCAGCTTACCGCGGGGGGACGGCACTGAAGCTTTCTTT
TRBJ2-7 NA TRBD2 TRBV5-4 CASSLGRGGPYEQYF TGTGCCAGCAGCTTGGGCCGGGGGGGCCCCTACGAGCAGTACTTC
TRBJ2-1 NA TRBD2 TRBV9 CASSFSGRGNNEQFF TGTGCCAGCAGCTTCAGCGGGAGAGGCAACAATGAGCAGTTCTTC
TRBJ2-7 NA NA TRBV7-6 CASSPPSNEQYF TGTGCCAGCAGCCCCCCTTCTAACGAGCAGTACTTC
TRBJ2-1 NA NA TRBV6-5 CASARAFNEQFF TGTGCCAGCGCGCGGGCCTTCAATGAGCAGTTCTTC
TRBJ2-7 NA TRBD2 TRBV29-1 CSVRLAEDYEQYF TGCAGCGTCAGACTAGCGGAAGATTACGAGCAGTACTTC
TRBJ1-2 NA NA TRBV4-1 CASSQGRGQFYNGYTF TGCGCCAGCAGCCAAGGTAGAGGGCAATTTTACAATGGCTACACCTTC
TRBJ1-2 NA TRBD1 TRBV7-3 CASSVTGTANGYTF TGTGCCAGCAGCGTCACCGGGACAGCGAATGGCTACACCTTC
TRBJ2-5 NA NA TRBV11-2 CASSQVKETQYF TGTGCCAGCAGTCAGGTGAAAGAGACCCAGTACTTC
TRBJ1-1 few NA TRBV11-3 CASSLLVANTEAFF TGTGCCAGCAGCTTATTGGTCGCGAACACTGAAGCTTTCTTT
TRBJ2-1 NA TRBD1 TRBV27 CASSLWDRGGEQFF TGTGCCAGCAGTTTATGGGACAGGGGAGGTGAGCAGTTCTTC
TRBJ2-1 once NA TRBV15 CATSRDPPNEQFF TGTGCCACCAGCAGAGATCCGCCTAATGAGCAGTTCTTC
TRBJ2-5 NA NA TRBV6-2/TRBV6-3 CASSSPNPATQYF TGTGCCAGCAGTTCCCCCAACCCGGCTACCCAGTACTTC